The rows below give T cell receptor beta chains drawn from one sample of a study of cytomegalovirus exposure and HLA in healthy donors. Method: immunoSEQ multiplex PCR; TCRdb's copy keeps in-frame clones and lacks some. The table shows 150,000 to 200,000 clones, with around 77% occurring only once. The sequenced sample was PBMCs. Receptors originate from a man aged 55 to 70 in good health and CMV-seronegative. Each CDR3 is given with its conserved first and last residue. A D gene is named only where the DNA matches it firmly. Rows may omit the clone size; those that give it use once, few, many or a size class.

d_gene	v_gene	abundance	j_gene	CDR3nt	CDR3aa
TRBD1	TRBV9	NA	TRBJ1-4	TGTGCCAGCAGCGCCGACAGGGGAGGTGAAAAACTGTTTTTT	CASSADRGGEKLFF
TRBD2	TRBV5-1	NA	TRBJ2-7	TGCGCCAGCAGCTTGGCGGCCGGGACTAGCGGAGAGCAGTACTTC	CASSLAAGTSGEQYF
TRBD1	TRBV27	NA	TRBJ2-5	TGTGCCAGCAGTTTTGCCAGGGGGCTAGGGGAGACCCAGTACTTC	CASSFARGLGETQYF
NA	TRBV5-8	NA	TRBJ1-4	TGTGCCAGCAGCTTGGATGTGGGCCTGGGTGAAAAACTGTTTTTT	CASSLDVGLGEKLFF
TRBD1	TRBV7-6	NA	TRBJ2-5	TGTGCCAGCAGCGCAACAGGGGTCCAAGAGACCCAGTACTTC	CASSATGVQETQYF
TRBD2	TRBV6-4	NA	TRBJ2-1	TGTGCCAGCAGTGACGGACTAGCGGGCCTCAATGAGCAGTTCTTC	CASSDGLAGLNEQFF
TRBD1	TRBV5-4	few	TRBJ1-3	TGTGCCAGCAGCTTGAGGTCCAGGGGGCCTGGAAACACCATATATTTT	CASSLRSRGPGNTIYF
NA	TRBV2	NA	TRBJ2-6	TGTGCCACCGCAGAATCTGGGGCCAACGTCCTGACTTTC	CATAESGANVLTF
NA	TRBV7-9	NA	TRBJ2-1	TGTGCCAGCAGTCCAAAAATGGGGGCACAGACCTACAATGAGCAGTTCTTC	CASSPKMGAQTYNEQFF
TRBD1	TRBV5-3	NA	TRBJ2-5	TGTGCCAGAAGCCCGTCCCTAACCACAGGGGGCTCGGAGACCCAGTACTTC	CARSPSLTTGGSETQYF
TRBD1	TRBV7-2	NA	TRBJ2-5	TGTGCCAGCAGCCGTCAGGGGGCTGCGCGAGAGACCCAGTACTTC	CASSRQGAARETQYF
NA	TRBV5-6	NA	TRBJ2-5	TGTGCCAGCTTCGCGCAGGGCGGAGAGACCCAGTACTTC	CASFAQGGETQYF
TRBD1	TRBV29-1	NA	TRBJ1-2	TGCAGCGCCTCGGGACAGGGGGCCCATGGCTACACCTTC	CSASGQGAHGYTF
NA	TRBV14	once	TRBJ1-1	TGTGCCAGCAGCCAAGGCGTCCTCACTGAAGCTTTCTTT	CASSQGVLTEAFF
NA	TRBV27	NA	TRBJ1-1	TGTGCCAGCAGTTCAAATCAGGGAAGGACTGAAGCTTTCTTT	CASSSNQGRTEAFF
NA	TRBV19	NA	TRBJ2-5	TGTGCCAGTAGTATAGCTGAGACCCAGTACTTC	CASSIAETQYF
NA	TRBV5-8	NA	TRBJ2-7	TGTGCCAGCAGCGTCAGTTCGGGTGGCGAGCAGTACTTC	CASSVSSGGEQYF
TRBD2	TRBV6-5	NA	TRBJ2-1	TGTGCCAGCAGTTTCGAGCGGGGGAGGAATGAGCAGTTCTTC	CASSFERGRNEQFF
TRBD1	TRBV6-5	NA	TRBJ1-5	TGTGCCAGCAGGGGACAGGGGGGTCAGCCCCAGCATTTT	CASRGQGGQPQHF
TRBD1	TRBV30	NA	TRBJ1-2	TGTGCCTGGATAGGAGGGGGCGCGTTTGGCTACACCTTC	CAWIGGGAFGYTF
TRBD1	TRBV28	NA	TRBJ1-2	TGTGCCAGCAGTTTCCGCGGGACAGGTCGGCTCTTGAACTATGGCTACACCTTC	CASSFRGTGRLLNYGYTF
NA	TRBV27	NA	TRBJ1-5	TGTGCCAGCAGTTTAAACCAGGGCAGTCAGCCCCAGCATTTT	CASSLNQGSQPQHF
NA	TRBV2	NA	TRBJ1-5	TGTGCCAGCAGTGAATTGTCCCAGGGTGTCCAGCCCCAGCATTTT	CASSELSQGVQPQHF
NA	TRBV5-8	NA	TRBJ2-1	TGTGCCAGCAGCCGGACTCACAATGAGCAGTTCTTC	CASSRTHNEQFF
NA	TRBV10-3	NA	TRBJ1-2	TGTGCCATCAGTGAGGACAGGTCCGCTGGCTACACCTTC	CAISEDRSAGYTF
NA	TRBV9	NA	TRBJ1-1	TGTGCCAGCAGCGTAGTCGGGGGATTGAACACTGAAGCTTTCTTT	CASSVVGGLNTEAFF
TRBD1	TRBV4-3	NA	TRBJ1-2	TGCGCCAGCAGCCATCAGGGGGCCACCTTAGGCTATGGCTACACCTTC	CASSHQGATLGYGYTF
TRBD1	TRBV19	NA	TRBJ1-6	TGTGCCAGTAGCTGGGGCGCGGACAGGGTAGTATCACCCCTCCACTTT	CASSWGADRVVSPLHF
NA	TRBV30	NA	TRBJ1-2	TGTGCCTGGAGCGTACTTTCTGACTACACCTTC	CAWSVLSDYTF
NA	TRBV5-1	NA	TRBJ1-1	TGCGCCAGCAGCTTGGCCGGACAGAACACTGAAGCTTTCTTT	CASSLAGQNTEAFF
NA	TRBV5-1	NA	TRBJ2-5	TGCGCCAGCAGCATACAGGGTAGTCCGGAGACCCAGTACTTC	CASSIQGSPETQYF